These 22 T cell receptor beta chains share one sample of origin, sequenced in a study of T-cell reconstitution after alpha-beta-depleted transplantation in children. Unique molecular identifiers featured in how the TCRbeta library was prepared. One entry per CDR3 protein, called by TCRdb with MiXCR from the PCR reads. The data contain some 840,000 distinct CDR3 sequences, approximately 15% of them seen just once; the ten biggest clones take up just under 5%. The sample consisted of PBMCs, mostly from graft donor cells, taken 360 days after TCRalphabeta/CD19-depleted stem cell transplant. These receptors were obtained from a male patient younger than 18 who had a stem cell transplant for acute lymphoblastic leukemia, so the T cells may come from the graft donor.

This clonotype was seen a few times. V gene TRBV20-1 combines with J gene TRBJ1-5; D uncertain. V dropped 0 bases and J dropped 7 bases, with 19 bases sitting between them. Germline assignment: CDR1 DFQATT and CDR2 SNEGSKA (reference sequence). The CDR3 length is 16 residues. CDR3 DNA: TGCAGTGCTAGAGAGAGCGGTCGATACCTTGGGCAGCCCCAGCATTTT. Amino acids: CSARESGRYLGQPQHF.

In this sample, this clonotype turned up a few times. The J gene is TRBJ1-1, the V gene TRBV27, with D possibly matching TRBD1 (6 bases). The CDR3 is 13 amino acids. Germline V CDR1 and CDR2: MNHEY, SMNVEV (reference sequence). Trimming removed 0 bases from V and 9 bases from J, with 11 bases in between. The CDR3 coding sequence is TGTGCCAGCAGTTTATCGCCGACAGGTCAAGCTTTCTTT. Translation: CASSLSPTGQAFF.

This clonotype occurred a few times. The gene calls are TRBV19 and TRBJ1-1, with a possible D match to TRBD1 (5 bases). The ends were cut back, 0 bases at V and 7 bases at J, with 9 bases in the middle. Germline lookup yields CDR1 LNHDA and CDR2 SQIVND (reference sequence). The CDR3 sequence is 13 residues long. The CDR3 loop reads CASSIDLTVEAFF. CDR3 bases: TGTGCCAGTAGTATAGATCTGACAGTTGAAGCTTTCTTT.

V and J are TRBV20-1 and TRBJ2-4; D possibly corresponds to TRBD2 (5 bases). Germline V gene data show CDR1 as DFQATT and CDR2 as SNEGSKA (reference sequence). The CDR3 length is 11 residues. V lost 4 bases, J lost 6 bases, and 7 bases lay in between. Here the CDR3 reads CSATGLNIQYF. The CDR3 DNA reads TGCAGTGCTACGGGGTTAAACATTCAGTACTTC.

This clonotype came up a few times. This chain joins TRBV7-2 and TRBJ2-3, with D perhaps matching TRBD2 (7 bases). The CDR3 is 16 residues long. Germline assignment: CDR1 SGHTA and CDR2 FQGNSA. V lost 6 bases and J lost 2, with 18 bases in between. The CDR3 DNA is TGTGCCAGCAGACCAGGCTTGCGGGGGCTCACAGATACGCAGTATTTT. Protein: CASRPGLRGLTDTQYF. Filled out from reference TRBV7-2 and TRBJ2-3, the complete variable domain reads GAGVSQSPSNKVTEKGKDVELRCDPISGHTALYWYRQSLGQGLEFLIYFQGNSAPDKSGLPSDRFSAERTGGSVSTLTIQRTQQEDSAVYLCASRPGLRGLTDTQYFGPGTRLTVL.

V usage is TRBV5-1 and J usage is TRBJ2-7; no firm D call. Between the trimmed V and J ends, which lost 1 base and 2 bases, there was a span of 7 bases. CDR1 is SGHRS and CDR2 is YFSETQ in the germline V gene. The length of the CDR3 is 13 residues. The CDR3 bases are TGCGCCAGCAGCTTGCGTAGCCCCTACGAGCAGTACTTC. This gives the protein CASSLRSPYEQYF.

The gene calls are TRBV30 and TRBJ2-7, with 7 bases aligning to TRBD2. Germline CDR1 GTSNPN, CDR2 SVGIG (reference sequence). The CDR3 totals 15 residues. The ends lost 2 bases at V and 6 bases at J; junction bases unmatched: 13. The CDR3 here is CAWSIGGRAAFEQYF. In nucleotides, the CDR3 is TGTGCCTGGAGTATCGGTGGGAGGGCCGCTTTCGAGCAGTACTTC.

V is TRBV7-8 and J is TRBJ2-7; D may correspond to TRBD1 or TRBD2 (5 bases each). Between the trimmed V and J ends, which lost 1 base and 2 bases, there was a span of 12 bases. The germline CDR1 and CDR2 sequences are SGHVS and FQNEAQ. This CDR3 region has 15 residues. The CDR3 nucleotides are TGTGCCAGCAGCTTAGGTATACTGGGGGCCTACGAGCAGTACTTC. This gives the protein CASSLGILGAYEQYF.

J is TRBJ2-1 and V is TRBV5-1; 10 bases map to TRBD2. Germline CDR1 SGHRS, CDR2 YFSETQ. CDR3 length: 19 amino acids. V lost 1 base, J lost 9 bases, and 19 bases stayed unmatched. This chain's CDR3 is CASSLTLSGRVVIFAEQFF. As DNA, the CDR3 is TGCGCCAGCAGCTTGACTCTAAGCGGGAGGGTAGTCATTTTCGCTGAGCAGTTCTTC.

This clonotype was picked up a small number of times. The chain employs TRBV20-1 and TRBJ2-7, with TRBD1 as a possible D gene (6 bases). Germline V gene lookup returns CDR1 DFQATT and CDR2 SNEGSKA (reference sequence). V shed 5 bases and J shed 3 bases, with 17 bases lying between them. The CDR3 loop spans 14 amino acids. The CDR3 DNA follows: TGCAGTGCTGGGGGAAACAGGGCGAGCTACGAGCAGTACTTC. Translation gives CSAGGNRASYEQYF.

This clonotype was seen a few times. The chain uses TRBV27 and TRBJ2-1; 9 nucleotides align to TRBD2. The CDR3 runs to 15 residues. Germline assignment: CDR1 MNHEY and CDR2 SMNVEV (reference sequence). J was trimmed by 9 bases and V by 3 bases; bases with no gene match: 9. CDR3 sequence: CASSLGAGGPFEQFF. CDR3 nucleotide sequence: TGTGCCAGCAGTTTGGGGGCGGGAGGGCCGTTTGAGCAGTTCTTC.

The chain employs TRBV30 and TRBJ2-7; D gene uncertain. The CDR3 runs to 12 residues. CDR1 is GTSNPN, CDR2 SVGIG, per germline (reference sequence). Trimming pared 5 bases from V and 0 bases from J, leaving 8 bases between. The CDR3 region is CAWASNSYEQYF. The CDR3 coding sequence is TGTGCCTGGGCCTCCAACTCCTACGAGCAGTACTTC.

V usage is TRBV12-3 or TRBV12-4 and J usage is TRBJ2-5, with 11 bases identical to TRBD2. V gave up 5 bases and J gave up 1 base; unmatched junction bases: 6. This CDR3 is 16 amino acids long. The CDR3 DNA reads TGTGCCAGCAGTGGATGGACTAGCGGGCCCCAAGAGACCCAGTACTTC. Protein sequence: CASSGWTSGPQETQYF.

The chain carries TRBV27 and TRBJ1-2, with D uncertain. Germline values: CDR1 MNHEY, CDR2 SMNVEV (reference sequence). There are 14 residues in the CDR3. V lost 3 bases and J 2 bases, leaving 10 bases between the germline ends. The CDR3: CASSFNGVNYGYTF. The CDR3 nucleotides are TGTGCCAGCAGTTTCAACGGCGTCAACTATGGCTACACCTTC.

The V call is TRBV20-1, the J call TRBJ2-1; 13 bases are a match to TRBD2. J lost 6 bases, V lost 6 bases, and 8 bases had no gene match. The CDR3 covers 15 residues. CDR1 DFQATT and CDR2 SNEGSKA come from the germline V gene (reference sequence). CDR3 residues: CSAATSGRFGNEQFF. The DNA of the CDR3 is TGCAGTGCGGCGACTAGCGGGAGGTTTGGCAATGAGCAGTTCTTC.

The chain joins TRBV6-1 to TRBJ2-6; D remains ambiguous. Trimming stripped 5 bases from V and 2 bases from J, with 13 bases between. This CDR3 has 16 amino acids. Germline V lookup: CDR1 MNHNS, CDR2 SASEGT. This CDR3 reads CASSLRAWAGANVLTF. The DNA for the CDR3 is TGTGCCAGCAGTCTTCGAGCGTGGGCTGGGGCCAACGTCCTGACTTTC.

The chain couples TRBV28 to TRBJ1-5; no clear D. The CDR3 extends over 17 amino acids. Trimming took 3 bases from V and 7 from J, leaving 22 bases between them. The V gene's germline CDR1 is MDHEN and CDR2 SYDVKM. In DNA, the CDR3 is TGTGCCAGCAGTTTCCCAGGCCCCAAGGCCCCGCGGCAGCCCCAGCATTTT. Protein: CASSFPGPKAPRQPQHF.

The chain couples TRBV4-1 to TRBJ2-3, with 7 bases matching TRBD2. V trimming: 0 bases; J trimming: 7 bases; junction bases outside the gene matches: 10. CDR3 length: 16 residues. CDR1 is MGHRA and CDR2 is YSYEKL in the germline V gene. The DNA of the CDR3 is TGCGCCAGCAGCCAAGATTCTAGCGGCAGCATGAATACGCAGTATTTT. Amino acid sequence: CASSQDSSGSMNTQYF.

The chain carries TRBV10-1 and TRBJ2-3; 8 nucleotides match TRBD2. Germline values: CDR1 WNHNN, CDR2 SYGVQD (reference sequence). J lost 2 bases, V lost 8 bases, and 12 bases had no gene match. This CDR3 is 16 amino acids long. The CDR3 DNA sequence: TGCGCCAGCTACAGCGGGAGATGGGGTCCCACAGATACGCAGTATTTT. Translation: CASYSGRWGPTDTQYF.

This clonotype has more than one count but fewer than ten. The chain uses TRBV20-1 and TRBJ2-5; tentative D call: TRBD2 (6 bases). Trimming took 0 bases from V and 5 from J, leaving 19 bases between them. CDR1 DFQATT and CDR2 SNEGSKA come from the germline V gene (reference sequence). The CDR3 runs 16 residues. The CDR3 region has the DNA TGCAGTGCTAGAGACCCTTTGGGGAGGAGGTGGGAGACCCAGTACTTC. Amino acid sequence: CSARDPLGRRWETQYF.

This sequence joins TRBV24-1 and TRBJ2-2; weak D call: TRBD1 (5 bases). This CDR3 has 12 residues. Germline V lookup: CDR1 KGHDR, CDR2 SFDVKD. Trimming took 8 bases from V and 7 from J, leaving 10 bases between them. DNA for the CDR3: TGTGCCACCACAGAAACAGGCGGGGAGCTGTTTTTT. Protein product: CATTETGGELFF.

This clonotype was seen a few times. The rearrangement links TRBV19 to TRBJ2-3; D remains unclear. Germline CDR1 LNHDA, CDR2 SQIVND (reference sequence). The CDR3 length is 13 residues. V lost 5 bases, J lost 2 bases, and 8 bases lay in between. The DNA of the CDR3 is TGTGCCAGTAGTCGGGCCGTCACAGATACGCAGTATTTT. This codes for CASSRAVTDTQYF.